The entry that follows covers one TCR beta chain sequence. The antigen is undetermined. Assay: immunoSEQ multiplex PCR; the TCRdb copy retains only in-frame clones and omits some. The data show approximately 480,000 clones, roughly 89% seen once. Noted treatment: approximately 18 received Ad26.COV2.S at low or high dose, single or two shots; roughly five received placebo; per-sample allocation not given. Material that was analyzed had been drawn on day 63 after the first vaccine or placebo injection. This record comes from a study of Ad26.COV2.S vaccination and SARS-CoV-2 variants. Study details: Ad26.COV2.S given intramuscularly, once or twice 56 days apart.

Germline CDR1 and CDR2: SQVTM and ANQGSEA. V dropped 6 bases and J dropped 8; count of bases not matched to a gene: 7. This CDR3 comprises 13 residues. Findings and caveats of the study: Whether participants received vaccine or placebo, their non-spike TCR breadth was similar. There was reportedly substantial breadth in spike-specific CD8+ and CD4+ T cell responses after vaccination.

The rearrangement links TRBV29-1 to TRBJ1-4; 9 bases are shared with TRBD1. This TCR was sampled from a person between 18 and 59 years old who received the Ad26.COV2.S COVID-19 vaccine or a placebo. This specimen was peripheral blood, taken in a trial of Ad26.COV2.S vaccine versus placebo. The CDR3 DNA follows: TGCAGCGTCAAACCCGGGACAGGGGAAAAACTGTTTTTT. Protein: CSVKPGTGEKLFF. Variable domain in full (rest from reference TRBV29-1 and TRBJ1-4): SAVISQKPSRDICQRGTSLTIQCQVDSQVTMMFWYRQQPGQSLTLIATANQGSEATYESGFVIDKFPISRPNLTFSTLTVSNMSPEDSSIYLCSVKPGTGEKLFFGSGTQLSVL.